This entry lists 23 T cell receptor beta chains sequenced from one sample in a study of a mutant IDH1 vaccine in newly diagnosed glioma. Sequencing was performed with immunoSEQ multiplex PCR; in TCRdb, only in-frame clones are kept and a portion is missing. The sample holds some 30,000 clones, about 90% seen once. Time point: week 11, during vaccination. Every single dose of the vaccine, 300 ug of mutant IDH1 20-mer peptide, came with topical imiquimod. Their cognate antigens are unknown. Material: PBMCs, obtained from a glioma patient whose treatment included an IDH1 peptide vaccine. These receptors all stem from a man aged 18 to 29 with glioma.

CDR3 DNA sequence: TGTGCCAGCAGCTTGGTGCAGGGCGGGGAGCTGTTTTTT. It translates to CASSLVQGGELFF. The genes are TRBV5-6 and TRBJ2-2; possible D gene TRBD1, 5 bases. V dropped 0 bases and J dropped 7 bases, with 7 bases sitting between them. The CDR3 has 13 residues. From germline, CDR1 is SGHDT and CDR2 YYEEEE. Drawing the rest from reference TRBV5-6 and TRBJ2-2, the complete variable domain is DAGVTQSPTHLIKTRGQQVTLRCSPKSGHDTVSWYQQALGQGPQFIFQYYEEEERQRGNFPDRFSGHQFPNYSSELNVNALLLGDSALYLCASSLVQGGELFFGEGSRLTVL.

The chain recombines TRBV5-1 with TRBJ1-1, with D hard to call. V was trimmed by 0 bases and J by 2 bases, leaving 5 bases between them. The CDR3 contains 13 residues. CDR1 is SGHRS and CDR2 is YFSETQ in the germline V gene. The DNA for the CDR3 is TGCGCCAGCAGCTTGGGAGCTAACACTGAAGCTTTCTTT. This sequence encodes CASSLGANTEAFF.

This clone was recorded once. The rearrangement joins TRBV2 to TRBJ2-6; D gene ambiguous. Per germline, CDR1 SNHLY and CDR2 FYNNEI. V shed 3 bases and J shed 0 bases, with 6 bases lying between them. This CDR3 has 15 residues. Here the CDR3 DNA reads TGTGCCAGCAGTGAGAGGAGCTCTGGGGCCAACGTCCTGACTTTC. It encodes CASSERSSGANVLTF.

This chain links TRBV7-2 with TRBJ2-5; TRBD1 matches at 7 bases. This CDR3 comprises 14 residues. The junction had 8 bases not matched to a gene; V was cut back by 5 bases and J by 5 bases. Germline CDR1 is SGHTA and CDR2 is FQGNSA. CDR3 loop: CASSRDRDRETQYF. CDR3 coding DNA: TGTGCCAGCAGCCGTGACAGGGACCGGGAGACCCAGTACTTC.

V and J are TRBV4-1 and TRBJ2-7; the D is unclear. CDR3 length: 15 amino acids. V was shortened by 0 bases and J by 2 bases, with 11 bases between the two germline ends. The V gene's germline CDR1 is MGHRA and CDR2 YSYEKL. CDR3 DNA sequence: TGCGCCAGCAGCCAAGAGTCCGGTACCCCCTACGAGCAGTACTTC. It specifies CASSQESGTPYEQYF.

V usage is TRBV7-9 and J usage is TRBJ2-3, with TRBD2 identical over 8 bases. CDR1 and CDR2 from the germline V gene are SEHNR and FQNEAQ (reference sequence). The V gene end was trimmed by 5 bases and the J gene end by 5 bases; junction bases not matched to a gene: 6. The CDR3 covers 14 residues. CDR3 sequence: CASSQSGRGDTQYF. The CDR3 DNA reads TGTGCCAGCAGCCAGAGCGGGAGAGGAGATACGCAGTATTTT.

This chain links TRBV7-9 with TRBJ1-1, with no clear D. The CDR3 is 12 amino acids. V lost 4 bases to trimming and J lost 4 bases, with 7 bases between them. Germline CDR1 is SEHNR and CDR2 is FQNEAQ (reference sequence). CDR3 DNA sequence: TGTGCCAGCAGCTCGGGTGCCACTGAAGCTTTCTTT. Amino acids: CASSSGATEAFF.

The rearrangement links TRBV6-6 to TRBJ2-7; D unclear. V gave up 6 bases and J gave up 3 bases, with 9 bases separating them. In germline, CDR1 is MNHNY, CDR2 SVGAGI (reference sequence). The CDR3 sequence is 12 residues long. In nucleotides, the CDR3 is TGTGCCAGCAGCCGAGATTTCTACGAGCAGTACTTC. Its protein is CASSRDFYEQYF.

The chain recombines TRBV25-1 with TRBJ1-1, with 7 bases identical to TRBD1. Germline V CDR1 and CDR2: MGHDK, SYGVNS. V shed 3 bases, J shed 4 bases, and the junction held 8 bases outside the gene matches. The CDR3 consists of 15 residues. CDR3 in amino acids: CASSDPGQPVTEAFF. As DNA, the CDR3 is TGTGCCAGCAGTGACCCGGGACAGCCGGTCACTGAAGCTTTCTTT.

The rearrangement uses TRBV7-2 and TRBJ2-3, with 7 bases aligning to TRBD1. V lost 3 bases to trimming and J lost 6 bases; unmatched junction nucleotides: 0. This CDR3 spans 12 amino acids. In germline, CDR1 is SGHTA, CDR2 FQGNSA. CDR3: CASSLTGDTQYF. CDR3 DNA: TGTGCCAGCAGCTTGACAGGGGATACGCAGTATTTT.

The rearrangement links TRBV30 to TRBJ1-5, with D unresolved. V lost 3 bases, J lost 6 bases, and 12 bases lay in between. Germline V gene sequence: CDR1 GTSNPN, CDR2 SVGIG (reference sequence). The CDR3 covers 13 residues. The CDR3 bases are TGTGCCTGGAGCCGAAAGCCCCGTCAGCCCCAGCATTTT. It translates to CAWSRKPRQPQHF.

This clone was recorded only once. J is TRBJ1-1 and V is TRBV5-1, with 9 bases fitting TRBD1. The CDR3 length is 13 residues. V was clipped by 2 bases and J by 5 bases; unmatched bases: 1. From germline, CDR1 is SGHRS and CDR2 YFSETQ. CDR3 in DNA: TGCGCCAGCAGCTTAGACAGGGGGACTGAAGCTTTCTTT. It is translated as CASSLDRGTEAFF. Full variable domain (outside the CDR3, taken from reference TRBV5-1 and TRBJ1-1): KAGVTQTPRYLIKTRGQQVTLSCSPISGHRSVSWYQQTPGQGLQFLFEYFSETQRNKGNFPGRFSGRQFSNSRSEMNVSTLELGDSALYLCASSLDRGTEAFFGQGTRLTVV.

This clone was detected only once. The CDR3 is CASAPGTGGTGELFF. CDR3 sequence (DNA): TGTGCCAGCGCCCCCGGGACAGGGGGCACCGGGGAGCTGTTTTTT. The chain employs TRBV7-2 and TRBJ2-2, with TRBD1 matching over 11 bases. Trimming cost V 8 bases and J 4 bases; bases outside gene matches: 6. The CDR3 spans 15 residues. Germline CDR1 SGHTA, CDR2 FQGNSA.

This chain uses TRBV2 with TRBJ1-1; the D is unclear. There are 17 residues in the CDR3. Trimming shortened V by 6 bases and J by 1 base, and 21 bases separated the two germline ends. The germline gives CDR1 SNHLY, CDR2 FYNNEI. CDR3 residues: CASRADAMGRRNTEAFF. The CDR3 nucleotides are TGTGCCAGCAGAGCCGATGCAATGGGGAGGAGGAACACTGAAGCTTTCTTT.

By sample fraction, this clone is medium-sized. The CDR3 nucleotides read TGCAGCGTTACGACCCTGGGAACCTACAATGAGCAGTTCTTC. It translates to CSVTTLGTYNEQFF. This sequence joins TRBV29-1 and TRBJ2-1, with unresolved D. CDR1 and CDR2 (germline): SQVTM, ANQGSEA. Trimming cost V 5 bases and J 2 bases, with 13 bases left between them. This CDR3 comprises 14 residues.

This chain joins TRBV19 and TRBJ2-1; D uncertain. CDR1 is LNHDA, CDR2 SQIVND, per germline (reference sequence). The CDR3 sequence is 13 residues long. The V end lost 1 base, the J end lost 10 bases, and 11 bases lay between the germline ends. Written as DNA, the CDR3 is TGTGCCAGTAGTATAGTGGCGGCAGAGGAGCAGTTCTTC. Translated, it gives CASSIVAAEEQFF. The full variable domain, in which reference TRBV19 and TRBJ2-1 provide the parts outside the CDR3, is DGGITQSPKYLFRKEGQNVTLSCEQNLNHDAMYWYRQDPGQGLRLIYYSQIVNDFQKGDIAEGYSVSREKKESFPLTVTSAQKNPTAFYLCASSIVAAEEQFFGPGTRLTVL.

This clone was observed once. This sequence joins TRBV5-4 and TRBJ2-1, with TRBD2 as a possible D gene (6 bases). CDR1 SGHNT and CDR2 YYREEE come from the germline V gene (reference sequence). The CDR3 consists of 13 residues. Trimming removed 0 bases from V and 7 bases from J, with 8 bases in between. This CDR3 reads CASSLVGGNEQFF. For the CDR3, the DNA is TGTGCCAGCAGCTTGGTGGGGGGAAATGAGCAGTTCTTC.

This sequence joins TRBV30 and TRBJ1-4; a weak D match, TRBD1 (5 bases). CDR3 size: 13 residues. CDR1 GTSNPN and CDR2 SVGIG come from the germline V gene (reference sequence). The V end was cut by 3 bases, the J end by 4 bases, with 9 bases between. CDR3 in amino acids: CAWRQDYNEKLFF. The CDR3 coding sequence is TGTGCCTGGAGACAGGATTATAATGAAAAACTGTTTTTT.

This clone has a handful of counts. The chain employs TRBV2 and TRBJ2-7; 7 nucleotides line up with TRBD2. Per germline, CDR1 SNHLY and CDR2 FYNNEI. V shed 1 base, J shed 3 bases, and the junction held 9 bases outside the gene matches. The length of the CDR3 is 16 residues. CDR3 DNA sequence: TGTGCCAGCAGTGAAGTGGCAGGACGGGGGGACTACGAGCAGTACTTC. Translation: CASSEVAGRGDYEQYF.

The rearrangement uses TRBV6-5 and TRBJ1-5; no firm D call. V was trimmed by 0 bases and J by 6 bases, leaving 12 bases between them. This CDR3 region has 15 residues. The germline V gene has CDR1 MNHEY and CDR2 SVGAGI. This chain's CDR3 is CASSYSWGSGQPQHF. CDR3 DNA sequence: TGTGCCAGCAGTTACTCATGGGGATCGGGTCAGCCCCAGCATTTT.

The chain recombines TRBV29-1 with TRBJ1-1; 7 nucleotides agree with TRBD1. The CDR3 totals 12 residues. The junction had 5 bases not matched to a gene; V was cut back by 6 bases and J by 4 bases. Germline CDR1 SQVTM, CDR2 ANQGSEA. The CDR3 sequence is CSVRGIGTEAFF. The CDR3 DNA reads as TGCAGCGTCAGGGGGATAGGCACTGAAGCTTTCTTT.

Only one count was recorded for this clone. The gene calls are TRBV27 and TRBJ1-1; D is unresolved. Germline loops: CDR1 MNHEY, CDR2 SMNVEV (reference sequence). The CDR3 totals 14 residues. Trimming removed 5 bases from V and 5 bases from J, with 15 bases in between. The CDR3 sequence is CASSLRPEGTEAFF. In nucleotides, the CDR3 is TGTGCCAGCAGTCTTCGACCCGAGGGAACTGAAGCTTTCTTT.

The chain employs TRBV7-2 and TRBJ2-3; tentative D call: TRBD2 (7 bases). The CDR3 runs 17 residues. Trimming removed 2 bases at V and 3 bases at J, with 18 bases between. The germline V gene encodes CDR1 SGHTA and CDR2 FQGNSA. The chain's CDR3 is CASSLRGGGRATDTQYF. As DNA, the CDR3 is TGTGCCAGCAGCTTAAGGGGGGGCGGGAGAGCAACAGATACGCAGTATTTT.